These T cell receptor beta chains were read from a single sample in a study of CD8+CD57+ T cells in acquired aplastic anemia. From the reads, TCRdb called clonotypes with MiXCR, one entry per CDR3 protein. The table has some 190,000 distinct CDR3 sequences, approximately 50% seen once. The sample comprised sorted CD4+, CD8+, or CD8+CD57+ T cells (not recorded which) from PBMCs. The receptors were sampled from a human donor in good health, serving as a control. CDR3s include the opening cysteine and the closing phenylalanine or tryptophan. The D gene is left open where the match is weak.

D gene	V gene	J gene	CDR3 protein
NA	TRBV10-3	TRBJ2-7	CAISGPNSGVGRYEQYF
TRBD2	TRBV7-8	TRBJ2-1	CASSSLAGGPRNEQFF
NA	TRBV7-2	TRBJ2-7	CASSFEGFYEQYF
NA	TRBV2	TRBJ1-5	CASSRGGQSDQPQHF
TRBD1	TRBV29-1	TRBJ2-7	CSVGQEFYEQYF
TRBD2	TRBV5-1	TRBJ2-1	CASSQSGGEYNEQFF
NA	TRBV7-8	TRBJ1-2	CASSIDGLANYGYTF
NA	TRBV29-1	TRBJ2-1	CSVEDQSNEQFF
NA	TRBV19	TRBJ1-5	CASSIVHTDQPQHF
NA	TRBV5-1	TRBJ1-1	CASSSGAENTEAFF
TRBD2	TRBV20-1	TRBJ2-3	CSASVAGGLDTQYF
NA	TRBV10-2	TRBJ1-1	CASTDQTEAFF
NA	TRBV11-3	TRBJ2-3	CASSLKRADTQYF
NA	TRBV12-3/TRBV12-4	TRBJ1-2	CASSYGTSYGYTF
TRBD1	TRBV13	TRBJ1-6	CASGLMTGGSSYNSPLHF
NA	TRBV19	TRBJ1-3	CASSIDHGGNTIYF
NA	TRBV5-1	TRBJ1-2	CASSLGTSGGAYGYTF
NA	TRBV7-2	TRBJ2-2	CASSLEGNTGELFF
NA	TRBV12-3/TRBV12-4	TRBJ2-2	CASSIRGAGTGELFF
NA	TRBV19	TRBJ1-5	CASSPWDTGTGQPQHF
TRBD2	TRBV7-9	TRBJ2-5	CASSFTGGRQETQYF
NA	TRBV29-1	TRBJ2-1	CSVEGTNNEQFF
NA	TRBV7-8	TRBJ2-3	CASTPDLGDTQYF
NA	TRBV9	TRBJ1-2	CASSATNYGYTF
TRBD1	TRBV19	TRBJ2-7	CASSTDRGRSYEQYF
NA	TRBV7-3	TRBJ2-5	CASSLGLKETQYF
NA	TRBV7-9	TRBJ1-1	CASRPTETMNTEAFF
NA	TRBV2	TRBJ1-1	CASSDRALTEAFF
TRBD1	TRBV25-1	TRBJ2-1	CASSPPGPDRDEQFF
NA	TRBV7-3	TRBJ2-5	CASGLGLQGETQYF
NA	TRBV5-5	TRBJ2-1	CASSAQRGPGGTYNEQFF
TRBD1	TRBV7-2	TRBJ1-6	CASSLYSGQDNSPLHF
NA	TRBV7-6	TRBJ2-7	CASSLSAQTSYEQYF
NA	TRBV18	TRBJ1-2	CASSPELNYGYTF
NA	TRBV6-5	TRBJ1-2	CASSYGSSTARGYTF
NA	TRBV19	TRBJ2-3	CASRRQVTDTQYF
NA	TRBV27	TRBJ1-6	CASSWGGGGTSPLHF
NA	TRBV20-1	TRBJ2-3	CSARPQPSGDTQYF
NA	TRBV4-1	TRBJ2-5	CASSQDLRGYQETQYF
NA	TRBV29-1	TRBJ2-1	CSVEDLGTMNNEQFF
NA	TRBV20-1	TRBJ1-6	CSARDRGDNSPLHF
NA	TRBV10-3	TRBJ1-4	CAISESGRISEKLFF
NA	TRBV6-9	TRBJ2-1	CASSLGLEYEQFF